This T cell receptor beta chain emerged from a study of T cells in Graves' hyperthyroidism and ophthalmopathy. At least 3 on the Clinical Activity Score was recorded for ophthalmopathy patients, who also had NOSPECS grade at least 4 and duration under 3 months. Used for diagnoses were clinical symptoms, serum thyroxine and TRAb, thyroid ultrasound and orbital computed tomography. TCR beta CDR3 sequences were amplified from RNA transcripts. HTBI primers were used for first-round RT-PCR of the TCR CDR3. TCRdb used MiXCR to reprocess the multiplex PCR reads, holding one entry per CDR3 protein. The data show about 250,000 distinct CDR3 sequences, around 25% seen once. From germline, CDR1 is LGHDT and CDR2 YNNKEL (reference sequence). The V end was cut by 5 bases, the J end by 5 bases, with 12 bases between. The CDR3 has 13 residues.

The sample was blood. This TCR was recovered from a woman in her thirties or forties with Graves' ophthalmopathy. The chain links TRBV3-1 to TRBJ1-2; D perhaps matches TRBD1 (5 bases). The CDR3 DNA reads TGTGCCAGCAGCAAGACAGACCTTTATGGCTACACCTTC. This codes for CASSKTDLYGYTF.